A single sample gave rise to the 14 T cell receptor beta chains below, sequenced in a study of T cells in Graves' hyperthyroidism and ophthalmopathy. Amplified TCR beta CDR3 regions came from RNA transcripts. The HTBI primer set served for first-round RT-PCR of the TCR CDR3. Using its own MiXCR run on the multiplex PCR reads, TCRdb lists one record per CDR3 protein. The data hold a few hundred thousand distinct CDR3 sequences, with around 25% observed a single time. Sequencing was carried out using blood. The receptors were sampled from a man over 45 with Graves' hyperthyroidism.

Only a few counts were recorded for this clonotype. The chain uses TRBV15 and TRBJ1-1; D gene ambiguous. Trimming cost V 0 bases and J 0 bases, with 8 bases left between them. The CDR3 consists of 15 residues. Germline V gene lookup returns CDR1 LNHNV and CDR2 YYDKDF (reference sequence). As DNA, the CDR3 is TGTGCCACCAGCAGAGAAGGTATTATGAACACTGAAGCTTTCTTT. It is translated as CATSREGIMNTEAFF.

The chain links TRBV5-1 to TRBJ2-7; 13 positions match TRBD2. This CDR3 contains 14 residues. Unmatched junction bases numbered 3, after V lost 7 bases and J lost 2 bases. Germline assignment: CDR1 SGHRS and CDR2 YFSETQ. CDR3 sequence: CASAGTSGAYEQYF. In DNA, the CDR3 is TGCGCCAGCGCCGGGACTAGCGGGGCCTACGAGCAGTACTTC.

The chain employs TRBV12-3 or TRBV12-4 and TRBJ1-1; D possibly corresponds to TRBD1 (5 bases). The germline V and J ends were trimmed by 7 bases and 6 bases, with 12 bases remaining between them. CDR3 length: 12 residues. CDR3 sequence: CASISTTAEAFF. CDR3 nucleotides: TGTGCCAGCATATCCACGACAGCTGAAGCTTTCTTT.

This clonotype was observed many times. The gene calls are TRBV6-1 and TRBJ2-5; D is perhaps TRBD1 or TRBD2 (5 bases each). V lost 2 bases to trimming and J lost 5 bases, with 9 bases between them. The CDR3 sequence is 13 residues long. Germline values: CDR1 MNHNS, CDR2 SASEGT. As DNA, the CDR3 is TGTGCCAGCAGTGAACAGAGGGGTGAGACCCAGTACTTC. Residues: CASSEQRGETQYF.

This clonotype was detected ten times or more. The CDR3 here is CASSSRQRNEQFF. Written as DNA, the CDR3 is TGTGCCAGCAGCTCGAGGCAGCGCAATGAGCAGTTCTTC. V usage is TRBV9 and J usage is TRBJ2-1; the D is unclear. V was pared by 4 bases and J by 6 bases, with 11 bases between. Germline CDR1 and CDR2: SGDLS and YYNGEE. This CDR3 has 13 amino acids.

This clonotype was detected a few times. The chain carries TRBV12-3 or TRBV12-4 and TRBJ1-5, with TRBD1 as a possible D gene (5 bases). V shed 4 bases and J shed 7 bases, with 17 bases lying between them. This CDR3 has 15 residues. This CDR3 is CASSYLQGLWQPQHF. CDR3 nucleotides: TGTGCCAGCAGTTACCTTCAGGGCCTATGGCAGCCCCAGCATTTT.

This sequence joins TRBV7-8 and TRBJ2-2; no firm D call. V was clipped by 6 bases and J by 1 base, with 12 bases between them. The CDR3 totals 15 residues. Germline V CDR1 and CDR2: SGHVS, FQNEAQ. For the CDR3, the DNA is TGTGCCAGCAGTCCTCCGGGCATGAACACCGGGGAGCTGTTTTTT. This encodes CASSPPGMNTGELFF.

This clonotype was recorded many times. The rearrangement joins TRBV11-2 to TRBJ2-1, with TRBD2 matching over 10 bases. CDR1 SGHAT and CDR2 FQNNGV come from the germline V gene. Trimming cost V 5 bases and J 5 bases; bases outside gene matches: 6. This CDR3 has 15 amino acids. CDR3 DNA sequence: TGTGCCAGCAGCCCCGGACTAGCGGAGAACAATGAGCAGTTCTTC. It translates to CASSPGLAENNEQFF.

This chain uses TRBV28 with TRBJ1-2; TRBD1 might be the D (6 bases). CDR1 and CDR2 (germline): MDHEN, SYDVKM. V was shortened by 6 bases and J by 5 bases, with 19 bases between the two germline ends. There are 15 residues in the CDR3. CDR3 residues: CASSPPDRSFYGYTF. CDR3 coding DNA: TGTGCCAGCAGCCCCCCAGACAGGAGCTTTTATGGCTACACCTTC.

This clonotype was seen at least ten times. The CDR3 nucleotides are TGTGCCAGCAGTTTAAAGATAAGTCCCTACGAGCAGTACTTC. Protein product: CASSLKISPYEQYF. The chain carries TRBV12-3 or TRBV12-4 and TRBJ2-7; D ambiguous. The V gene lost 2 bases and the J gene lost 2 bases, with 10 bases spanning the gap. This CDR3 contains 14 residues.

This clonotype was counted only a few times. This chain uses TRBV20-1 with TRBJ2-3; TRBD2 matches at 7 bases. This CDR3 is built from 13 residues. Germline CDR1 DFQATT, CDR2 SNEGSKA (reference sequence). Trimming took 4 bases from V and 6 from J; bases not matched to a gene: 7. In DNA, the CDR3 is TGCAGTGCTACCGGAGCGGGATATGATACGCAGTATTTT. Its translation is CSATGAGYDTQYF.

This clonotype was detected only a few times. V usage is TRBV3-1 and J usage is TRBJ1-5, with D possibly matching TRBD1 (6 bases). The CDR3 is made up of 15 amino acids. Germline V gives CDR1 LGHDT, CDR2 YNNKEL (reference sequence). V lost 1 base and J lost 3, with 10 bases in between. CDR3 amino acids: CASSQGTAPNQPQHF. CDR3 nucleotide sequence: TGTGCCAGCAGCCAAGGGACAGCTCCCAATCAGCCCCAGCATTTT.

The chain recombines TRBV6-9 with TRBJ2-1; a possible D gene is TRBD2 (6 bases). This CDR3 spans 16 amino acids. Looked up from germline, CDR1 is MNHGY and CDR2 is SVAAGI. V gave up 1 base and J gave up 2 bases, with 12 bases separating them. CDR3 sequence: CASSYLAEDTYNEQFF. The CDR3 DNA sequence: TGTGCCAGCAGTTATTTAGCGGAAGACACCTACAATGAGCAGTTCTTC.

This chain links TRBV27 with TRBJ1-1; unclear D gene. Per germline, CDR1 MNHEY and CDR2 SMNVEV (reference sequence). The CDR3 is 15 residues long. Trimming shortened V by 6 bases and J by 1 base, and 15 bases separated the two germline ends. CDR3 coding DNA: TGTGCCAGCAGCCCCTTCCCAGGATCGAACACTGAAGCTTTCTTT. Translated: CASSPFPGSNTEAFF.